This T cell receptor (beta chain) comes out of a study of human T cells and chemical hapten exposure. Turning to this clonotype: Its antigen is currently unknown.

The time point here: patch test 3, about 24 weeks after DPC sensitization. Indicated treatment: therapeutic diphenylcyclopropenone sensitization with weekly scalp DPC. V shed 7 bases and J shed 0 bases, with 13 bases lying between them. This CDR3 has 15 amino acids. CDR1 and CDR2 (germline): LGHNA, YNFKEQ. Study observations and caveats: Patch test score was positively correlated with the counts of TCRs that had expanded at PT1.

TCRdb reprocessed the RACE reads via MiXCR and lists one record per CDR3 protein. In the table there are about 160,000 distinct CDR3 sequences, 25% to 30% of which are singletons. The V call is TRBV4-2, the J call TRBJ2-1; D not certain. The TCR comes from a woman aged 18 to 35 with alopecia areata. Some clones in this sample may be carry-over from other donors' samples. The sequences come from whole blood, collected in connection with sensitization to the hapten diphenylcyclopropenone (DPC). The chain's CDR3 is CASTLSFSSYNEQFF. The DNA of the CDR3 is TGTGCCAGCACCCTTTCGTTTAGCTCCTACAATGAGCAGTTCTTC.